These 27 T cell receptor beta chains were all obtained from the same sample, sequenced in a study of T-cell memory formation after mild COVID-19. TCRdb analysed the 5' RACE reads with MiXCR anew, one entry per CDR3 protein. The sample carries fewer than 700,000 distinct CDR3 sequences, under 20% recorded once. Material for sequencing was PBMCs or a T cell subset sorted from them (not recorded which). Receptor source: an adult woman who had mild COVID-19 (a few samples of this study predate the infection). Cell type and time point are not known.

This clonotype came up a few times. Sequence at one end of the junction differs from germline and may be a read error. CDR3 bases: TGCAGCGTTGCAGGGGGCGAGGATGCCTTC. This sequence encodes CSVAGGEDAF. The chain combines TRBV29-1 with TRBJ1-2, with 8 bases lining up with TRBD1. The CDR3 extends over 10 amino acids. From germline, CDR1 is SQVTM and CDR2 ANQGSEA.

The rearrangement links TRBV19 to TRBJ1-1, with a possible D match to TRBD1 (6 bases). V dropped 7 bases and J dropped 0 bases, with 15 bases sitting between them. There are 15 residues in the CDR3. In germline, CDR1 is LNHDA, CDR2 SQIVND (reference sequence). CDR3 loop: CASTDVTGMNTEAFF. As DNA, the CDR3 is TGTGCCAGTACCGACGTGACAGGTATGAACACTGAAGCTTTCTTT.

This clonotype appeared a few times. CDR3 bases: TGTGCCAGCAGCAAGGGACAGCCCTCGAACACTGAAGCTTTCTTT. This translates into CASSKGQPSNTEAFF. V gene TRBV5-4 combines with J gene TRBJ1-1, with 7 bases matching TRBD1. Germline values: CDR1 SGHNT, CDR2 YYREEE (reference sequence). J lost 1 base, V lost 4 bases, and 7 bases had no gene match. CDR3 length equals 15 residues.

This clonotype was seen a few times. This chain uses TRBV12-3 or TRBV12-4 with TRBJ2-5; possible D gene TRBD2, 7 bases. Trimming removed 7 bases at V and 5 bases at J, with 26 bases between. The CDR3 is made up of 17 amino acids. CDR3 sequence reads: CASTQGGAAGSWETQYF. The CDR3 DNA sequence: TGTGCCAGCACCCAAGGGGGGGCTGCGGGATCTTGGGAGACCCAGTACTTC.

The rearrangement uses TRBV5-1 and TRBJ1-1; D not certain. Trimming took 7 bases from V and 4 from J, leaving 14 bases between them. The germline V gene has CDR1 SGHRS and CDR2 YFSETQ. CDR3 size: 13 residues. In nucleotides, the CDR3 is TGCGCCAGCTCGACCGGATCGACCACTGAAGCTTTCTTT. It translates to CASSTGSTTEAFF.

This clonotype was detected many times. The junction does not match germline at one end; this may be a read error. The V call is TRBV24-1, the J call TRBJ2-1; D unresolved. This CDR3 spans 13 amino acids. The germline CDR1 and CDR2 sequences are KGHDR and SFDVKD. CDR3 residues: CATSGASLPHQTF. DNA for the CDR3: TGTGCCACCAGTGGGGCTAGTTTGCCCCATCAAACCTTC.

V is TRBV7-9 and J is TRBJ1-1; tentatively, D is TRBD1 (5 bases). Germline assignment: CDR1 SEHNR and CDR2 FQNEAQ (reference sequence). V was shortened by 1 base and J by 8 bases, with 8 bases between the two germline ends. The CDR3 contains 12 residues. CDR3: CASSLGREEAFF. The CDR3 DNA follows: TGTGCCAGCAGCTTAGGCAGGGAGGAAGCTTTCTTT.

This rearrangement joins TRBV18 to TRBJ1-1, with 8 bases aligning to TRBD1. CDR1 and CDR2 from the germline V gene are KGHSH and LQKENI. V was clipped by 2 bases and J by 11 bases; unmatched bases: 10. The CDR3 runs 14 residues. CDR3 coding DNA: TGTGCCAGCTCACCAATGGGACAGGCCGACCTGGCTTTCTTT. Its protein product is CASSPMGQADLAFF.

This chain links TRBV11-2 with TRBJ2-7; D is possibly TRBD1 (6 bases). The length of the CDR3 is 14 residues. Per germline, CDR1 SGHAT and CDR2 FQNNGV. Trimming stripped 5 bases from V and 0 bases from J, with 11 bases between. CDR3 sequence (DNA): TGTGCCAGCAGCATCGACAGGAGCTCCTACGAGCAGTACTTC. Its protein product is CASSIDRSSYEQYF. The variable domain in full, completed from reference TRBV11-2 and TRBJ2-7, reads EAGVAQSPRYKIIEKRQSVAFWCNPISGHATLYWYQQILGQGPKLLIQFQNNGVVDDSQLPKDRFSAERLKGVDSTLKIQPAKLEDSAVYLCASSIDRSSYEQYFGPGTRLTVT.

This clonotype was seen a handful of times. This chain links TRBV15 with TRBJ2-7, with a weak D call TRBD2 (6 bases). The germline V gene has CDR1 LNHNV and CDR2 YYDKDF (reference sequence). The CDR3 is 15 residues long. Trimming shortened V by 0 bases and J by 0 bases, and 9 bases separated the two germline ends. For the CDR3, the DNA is TGTGCCACCAGCAGAGAGGGGGGAAGCTCCTACGAGCAGTACTTC. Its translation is CATSREGGSSYEQYF. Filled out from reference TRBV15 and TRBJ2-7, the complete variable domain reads DAMVIQNPRYQVTQFGKPVTLSCSQTLNHNVMYWYQQKSSQAPKLLFHYYDKDFNNEADTPDNFQSRRPNTSFCFLDIRSPGLGDTAMYLCATSREGGSSYEQYFGPGTRLTVT.

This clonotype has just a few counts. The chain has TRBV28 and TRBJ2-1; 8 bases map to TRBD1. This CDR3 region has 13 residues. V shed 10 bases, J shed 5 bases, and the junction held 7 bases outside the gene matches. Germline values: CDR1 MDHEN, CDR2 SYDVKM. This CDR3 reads CATQDRGNNEQFF. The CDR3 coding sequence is TGTGCCACCCAAGACAGGGGTAACAATGAGCAGTTCTTC. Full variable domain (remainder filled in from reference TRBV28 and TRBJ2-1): DVKVTQSSRYLVKRTGEKVFLECVQDMDHENMFWYRQDPGLGLRLIYFSYDVKMKEKGDIPEGYSVSREKKERFSLILESASTNQTSMYLCATQDRGNNEQFFGPGTRLTVL.

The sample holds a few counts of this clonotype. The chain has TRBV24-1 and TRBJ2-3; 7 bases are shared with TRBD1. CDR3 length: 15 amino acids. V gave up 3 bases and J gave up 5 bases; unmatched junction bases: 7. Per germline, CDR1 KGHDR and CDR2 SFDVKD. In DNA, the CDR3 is TGTGCCACCAGTGATCCCGGGACAGTTGGAGATACGCAGTATTTT. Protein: CATSDPGTVGDTQYF.

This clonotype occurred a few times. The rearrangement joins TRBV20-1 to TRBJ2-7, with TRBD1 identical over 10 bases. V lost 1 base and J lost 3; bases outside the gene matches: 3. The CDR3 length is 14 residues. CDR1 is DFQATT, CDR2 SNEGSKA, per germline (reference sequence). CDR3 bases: TGCAGTGCTAGAGGGGACAGGGGAAGCTACGAGCAGTACTTC. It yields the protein CSARGDRGSYEQYF.

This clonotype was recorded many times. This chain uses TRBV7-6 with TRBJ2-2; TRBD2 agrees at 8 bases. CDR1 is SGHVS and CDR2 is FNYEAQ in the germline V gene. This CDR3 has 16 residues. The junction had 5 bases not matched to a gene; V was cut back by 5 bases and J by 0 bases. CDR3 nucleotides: TGTGCCAGCAGCCCTGCGGGAGGCGCGAACACCGGGGAGCTGTTTTTT. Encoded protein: CASSPAGGANTGELFF.

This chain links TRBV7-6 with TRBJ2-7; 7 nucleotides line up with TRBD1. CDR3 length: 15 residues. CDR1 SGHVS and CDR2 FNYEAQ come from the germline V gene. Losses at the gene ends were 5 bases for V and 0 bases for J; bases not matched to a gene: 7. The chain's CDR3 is CASSPIRQGSYEQYF. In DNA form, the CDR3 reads TGTGCCAGCAGCCCCATTCGACAGGGCTCCTACGAGCAGTACTTC.

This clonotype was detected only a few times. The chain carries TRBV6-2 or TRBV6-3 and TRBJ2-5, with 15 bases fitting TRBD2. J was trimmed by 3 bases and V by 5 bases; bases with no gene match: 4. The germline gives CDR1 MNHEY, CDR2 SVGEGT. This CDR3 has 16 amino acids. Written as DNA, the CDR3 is TGTGCCAGCAGTGGACTAGCGGGAGGGCCAGAAGAGACCCAGTACTTC. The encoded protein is CASSGLAGGPEETQYF.

CDR3 DNA: TGCAGTGCTAGCTTGGCGGGGCGCACAGATACGCAGTATTTT. Protein sequence: CSASLAGRTDTQYF. This rearrangement joins TRBV20-1 to TRBJ2-3, with D possibly TRBD2 on 6 matching bases. The length of the CDR3 is 14 residues. Germline V CDR1 and CDR2: DFQATT, SNEGSKA (reference sequence). The V gene lost 3 bases and the J gene lost 1 base, with 11 bases spanning the gap.

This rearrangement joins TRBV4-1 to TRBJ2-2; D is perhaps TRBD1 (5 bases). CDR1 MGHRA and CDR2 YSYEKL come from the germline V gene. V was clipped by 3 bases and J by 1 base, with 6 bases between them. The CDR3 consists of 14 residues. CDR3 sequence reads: CASSHGQNTGELFF. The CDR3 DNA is TGCGCCAGCAGCCACGGACAGAACACCGGGGAGCTGTTTTTT.

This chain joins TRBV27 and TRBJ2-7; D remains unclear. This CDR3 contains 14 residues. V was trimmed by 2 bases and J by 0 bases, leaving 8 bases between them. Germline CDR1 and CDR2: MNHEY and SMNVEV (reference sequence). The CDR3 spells CASSLRAVSYEQYF. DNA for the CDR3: TGTGCCAGCAGTTTAAGGGCAGTCTCCTACGAGCAGTACTTC.

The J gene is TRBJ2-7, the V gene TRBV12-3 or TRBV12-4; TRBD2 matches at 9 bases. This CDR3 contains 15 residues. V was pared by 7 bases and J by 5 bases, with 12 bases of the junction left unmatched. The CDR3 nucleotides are TGTGCCAGCACCCCGGGGGGCGGGAGGGCCGACGAGCAGTACTTC. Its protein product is CASTPGGGRADEQYF.

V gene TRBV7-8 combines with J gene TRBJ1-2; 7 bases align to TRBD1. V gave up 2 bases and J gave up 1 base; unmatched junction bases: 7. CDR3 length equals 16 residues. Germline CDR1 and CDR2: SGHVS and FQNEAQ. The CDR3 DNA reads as TGTGCCAGCAGCTTAATAAATCAGGGGGGTAACTATGGCTACACCTTC. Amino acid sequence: CASSLINQGGNYGYTF.

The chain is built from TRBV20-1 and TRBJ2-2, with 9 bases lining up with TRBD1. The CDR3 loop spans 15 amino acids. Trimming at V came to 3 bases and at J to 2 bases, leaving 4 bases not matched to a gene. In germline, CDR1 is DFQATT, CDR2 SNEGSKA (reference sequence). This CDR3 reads CSARPGQGNTGELFF. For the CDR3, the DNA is TGCAGTGCTAGGCCGGGACAGGGTAACACCGGGGAGCTGTTTTTT.

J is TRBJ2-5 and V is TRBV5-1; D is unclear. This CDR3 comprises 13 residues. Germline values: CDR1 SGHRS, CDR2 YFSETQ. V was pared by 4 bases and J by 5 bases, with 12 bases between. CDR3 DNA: TGCGCCAGCAGCAACTCGGTCGGGGAGACCCAGTACTTC. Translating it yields CASSNSVGETQYF.

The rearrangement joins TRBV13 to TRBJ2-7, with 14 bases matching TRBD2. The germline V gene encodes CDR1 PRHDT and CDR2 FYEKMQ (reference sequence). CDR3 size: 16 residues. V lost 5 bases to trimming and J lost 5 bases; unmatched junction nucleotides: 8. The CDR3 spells CASSLLMGLAGDEQYF. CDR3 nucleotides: TGTGCCAGCAGCCTCCTTATGGGACTAGCGGGAGACGAGCAGTACTTC.

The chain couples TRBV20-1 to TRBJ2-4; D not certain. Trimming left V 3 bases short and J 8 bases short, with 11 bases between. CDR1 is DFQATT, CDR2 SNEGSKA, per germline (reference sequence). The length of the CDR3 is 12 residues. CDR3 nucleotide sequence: TGCAGTGCTAGGTGGCTCACCTACATTCAGTACTTC. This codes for CSARWLTYIQYF.

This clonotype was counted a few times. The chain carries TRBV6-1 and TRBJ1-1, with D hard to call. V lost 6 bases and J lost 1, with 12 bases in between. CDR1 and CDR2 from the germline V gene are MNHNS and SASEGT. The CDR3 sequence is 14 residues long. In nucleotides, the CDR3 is TGTGCCAGCAGGGTAGGACGGACGAACACTGAAGCTTTCTTT. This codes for CASRVGRTNTEAFF.

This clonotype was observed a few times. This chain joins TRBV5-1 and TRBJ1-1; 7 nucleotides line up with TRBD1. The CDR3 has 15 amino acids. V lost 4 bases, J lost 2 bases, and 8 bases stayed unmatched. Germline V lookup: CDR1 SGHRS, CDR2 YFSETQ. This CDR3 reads CASSPQTGINTEAFF. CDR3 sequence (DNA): TGCGCCAGCAGCCCCCAGACAGGGATCAACACTGAAGCTTTCTTT.